The 10 T cell receptor beta chains below come from one sample, sequenced in a study of T cells in Graves' hyperthyroidism and ophthalmopathy. TCR beta CDR3 region amplification was performed from RNA transcripts. Primed by the HTBI set, a first-round RT-PCR was run on the TCR CDR3. TCRdb passed the multiplex PCR reads through MiXCR, listing each CDR3 protein once. The sample consists of about 680,000 distinct CDR3 sequences, roughly 32% of them appearing once. Sequenced sample: blood. Receptors were obtained from a woman in her 40s with Graves' hyperthyroidism.

This clonotype was counted only a few times. This chain uses TRBV7-8 with TRBJ1-1; weak D call: TRBD1 (6 bases). This CDR3 has 13 residues. Germline V gene sequence: CDR1 SGHVS, CDR2 FQNEAQ. The V end was cut by 7 bases, the J end by 5 bases, with 14 bases between. CDR3 bases: TGTGCCAGCAACTCTGACAGGACGACTGAAGCTTTCTTT. Translating it yields CASNSDRTTEAFF.

This clonotype has just a few counts. The gene calls are TRBV6-5 and TRBJ1-1; D is undetermined. The CDR3 length is 13 residues. Trimming cost V 7 bases and J 7 bases, with 16 bases left between them. Germline values: CDR1 MNHEY, CDR2 SVGAGI. For the CDR3, the DNA is TGTGCCAGCATCACAAACCGGGGTCTTGAAGCTTTCTTT. As protein: CASITNRGLEAFF.

This clonotype was observed a handful of times. CDR3 in amino acids: CASSRDRPNTGELFF. Here the CDR3 DNA reads TGTGCCAGTAGTCGGGACAGGCCTAACACCGGGGAGCTGTTTTTT. The genes are TRBV19 and TRBJ2-2; 8 positions match TRBD1. CDR1 LNHDA and CDR2 SQIVND come from the germline V gene (reference sequence). The CDR3 is 15 amino acids. With V trimmed by 5 bases and J by 2 bases, 4 bases remained unmatched.

This clonotype was observed once. At one boundary the junction diverges from the germline segment, which might be a read error. This chain uses TRBV5-1 with TRBJ2-7; D call uncertain. CDR3 size: 16 residues. Per the germline V gene, CDR1 is SGHRS and CDR2 is YFSETQ. CDR3 protein: CASSYKPERNSYEQYF. The CDR3 bases are TGTGCCAGCAGCTATAAGCCCGAGCGAAACTCCTACGAGCAGTACTTC.

This clonotype was detected many times. The chain joins TRBV10-2 to TRBJ1-1, with TRBD1 as a possible D gene (6 bases). Germline V gene sequence: CDR1 WSHSY, CDR2 SAAADI. The CDR3 is 14 amino acids. The V end lost 6 bases, the J end lost 0 bases, and 11 bases lay between the germline ends. Written as DNA, the CDR3 is TGCGCCAGCAGAGGAACAGGGATGAACACTGAAGCTTTCTTT. Translated: CASRGTGMNTEAFF.

This clonotype was seen a few times. The chain uses TRBV4-2 and TRBJ2-7; D might be TRBD2 (6 bases). Germline CDR1 is LGHNA and CDR2 is YNFKEQ. Trimming cost V 0 bases and J 2 bases, with 11 bases left between them. The CDR3 covers 15 residues. The CDR3 here is CASSQDRGEAYEQYF. As DNA, the CDR3 is TGTGCCAGCAGCCAAGATCGAGGGGAGGCCTACGAGCAGTACTTC.

Ten or more counts support this clonotype. The rearrangement joins TRBV13 to TRBJ2-7; D is unclear. This CDR3 is 13 amino acids long. The ends were cut back, 4 bases at V and 5 bases at J, with 12 bases in the middle. The germline V gene encodes CDR1 PRHDT and CDR2 FYEKMQ (reference sequence). The CDR3 sequence is CASSYQGRDEQYF. CDR3 nucleotides: TGTGCCAGCAGCTACCAAGGACGGGACGAGCAGTACTTC.

This clonotype was seen a few times. V gene TRBV5-1 combines with J gene TRBJ1-1; D possibly corresponds to TRBD1 (6 bases). V lost 7 bases and J 1 base, leaving 14 bases between the germline ends. The CDR3 has 14 residues. Germline V gives CDR1 SGHRS, CDR2 YFSETQ. CDR3 bases: TGCGCCAGCGTAAAAGACAGGACGAACACTGAAGCTTTCTTT. This sequence encodes CASVKDRTNTEAFF. The full variable domain, completed using reference TRBV5-1 and TRBJ1-1, is KAGVTQTPRYLIKTRGQQVTLSCSPISGHRSVSWYQQTPGQGLQFLFEYFSETQRNKGNFPGRFSGRQFSNSRSEMNVSTLELGDSALYLCASVKDRTNTEAFFGQGTRLTVV.

V gene TRBV10-3 combines with J gene TRBJ1-2; a weak D match, TRBD1 (6 bases). Trimming shortened V by 5 bases and J by 6 bases, and 10 bases separated the two germline ends. The CDR3 is 12 amino acids. Germline lookup yields CDR1 ENHRY and CDR2 SYGVKD. CDR3 amino acids: CAISLGADGYTF. The CDR3 DNA reads as TGTGCCATCAGTTTGGGGGCGGATGGCTACACCTTC.

This clonotype occurred once. The rearrangement uses TRBV12-3 or TRBV12-4 and TRBJ2-3, with 7 bases lining up with TRBD1. V shed 6 bases, J shed 2 bases, and the junction held 5 bases outside the gene matches. This CDR3 has 14 amino acids. The CDR3 loop is CASSNTGDTDTQYF. The CDR3 DNA sequence: TGTGCCAGCAGCAATACAGGGGACACAGATACGCAGTATTTT.